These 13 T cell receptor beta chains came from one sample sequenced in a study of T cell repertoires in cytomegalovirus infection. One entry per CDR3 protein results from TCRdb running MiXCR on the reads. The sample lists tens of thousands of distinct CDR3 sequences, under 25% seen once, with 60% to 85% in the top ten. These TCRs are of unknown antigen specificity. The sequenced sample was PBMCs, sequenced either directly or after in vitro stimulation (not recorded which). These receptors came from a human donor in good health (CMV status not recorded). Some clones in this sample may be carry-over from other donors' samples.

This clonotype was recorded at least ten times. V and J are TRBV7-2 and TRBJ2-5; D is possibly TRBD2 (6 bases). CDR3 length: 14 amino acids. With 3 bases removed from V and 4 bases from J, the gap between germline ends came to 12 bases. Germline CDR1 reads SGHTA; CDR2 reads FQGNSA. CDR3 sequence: CASSFLSGTETQYF. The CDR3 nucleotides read TGTGCCAGCAGCTTCCTTAGCGGTACAGAGACCCAGTACTTC.

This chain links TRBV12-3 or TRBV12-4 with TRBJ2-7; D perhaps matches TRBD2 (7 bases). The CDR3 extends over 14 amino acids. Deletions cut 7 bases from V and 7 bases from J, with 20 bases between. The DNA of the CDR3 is TGTGCCAGCAATACAGGGAGGGGATTGGAGGAGCAGTACTTC. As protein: CASNTGRGLEEQYF.

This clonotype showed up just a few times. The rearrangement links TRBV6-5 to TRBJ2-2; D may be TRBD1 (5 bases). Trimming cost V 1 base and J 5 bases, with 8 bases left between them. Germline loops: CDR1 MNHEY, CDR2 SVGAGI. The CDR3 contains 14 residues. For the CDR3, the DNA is TGTGCCAGCAGTTACTTGGGGCCAACCGGGGAGCTGTTTTTT. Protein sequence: CASSYLGPTGELFF.

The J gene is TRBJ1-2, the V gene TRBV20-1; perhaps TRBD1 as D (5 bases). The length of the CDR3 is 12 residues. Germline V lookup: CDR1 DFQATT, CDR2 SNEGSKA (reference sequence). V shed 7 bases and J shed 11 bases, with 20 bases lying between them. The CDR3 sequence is CSVDPGLRTYTF. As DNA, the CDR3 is TGCAGTGTCGACCCGGGACTCCGGACTTACACCTTC.

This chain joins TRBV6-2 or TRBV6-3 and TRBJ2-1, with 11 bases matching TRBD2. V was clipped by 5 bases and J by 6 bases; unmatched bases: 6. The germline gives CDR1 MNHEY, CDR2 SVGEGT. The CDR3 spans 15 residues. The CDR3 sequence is CASSLTSGIFNEQFF. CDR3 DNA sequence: TGTGCCAGCAGTCTGACTAGCGGGATATTCAATGAGCAGTTCTTC.

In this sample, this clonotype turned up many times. The CDR3 DNA is TGTGCCAGCAGCGATCAGCACGATGAGCAGTTCTTC. Translation gives CASSDQHDEQFF. The V gene is TRBV7-2, the J gene TRBJ2-1; D is uncertain. The CDR3 runs to 12 residues. Germline V gene data show CDR1 as SGHTA and CDR2 as FQGNSA. Between the trimmed V and J ends, which lost 5 bases and 8 bases, there was a span of 10 bases. Variable domain in full (rest from reference TRBV7-2 and TRBJ2-1): GAGVSQSPSNKVTEKGKDVELRCDPISGHTALYWYRQSLGQGLEFLIYFQGNSAPDKSGLPSDRFSAERTGGSVSTLTIQRTQQEDSAVYLCASSDQHDEQFFGPGTRLTVL.

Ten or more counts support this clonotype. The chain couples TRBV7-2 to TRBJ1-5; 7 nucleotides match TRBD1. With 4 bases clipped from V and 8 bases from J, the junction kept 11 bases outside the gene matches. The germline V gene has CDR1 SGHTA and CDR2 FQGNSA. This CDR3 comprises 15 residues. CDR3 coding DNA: TGTGCCAGCAGCTCAGGGACAGCGGGGGATGAGCCCCAGCATTTT. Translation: CASSSGTAGDEPQHF.

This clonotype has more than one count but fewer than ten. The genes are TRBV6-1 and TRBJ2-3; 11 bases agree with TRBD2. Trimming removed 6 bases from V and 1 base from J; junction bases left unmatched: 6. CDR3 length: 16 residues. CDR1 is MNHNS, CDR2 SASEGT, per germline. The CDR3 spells CASRGLLAGGTDTQYF. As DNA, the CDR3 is TGTGCCAGCAGGGGGCTACTAGCGGGGGGCACAGATACGCAGTATTTT.

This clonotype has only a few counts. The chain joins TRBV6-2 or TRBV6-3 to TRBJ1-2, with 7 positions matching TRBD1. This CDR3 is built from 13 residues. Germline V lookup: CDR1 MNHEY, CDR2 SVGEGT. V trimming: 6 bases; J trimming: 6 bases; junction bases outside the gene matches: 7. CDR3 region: CASRPTGSDGYTF. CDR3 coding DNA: TGTGCCAGCAGACCGACAGGGTCGGATGGCTACACCTTC.

The chain's CDR3 is CAGGVAGSSYEQYF. The CDR3 DNA is TGTGCCGGGGGGGTGGCCGGGAGCTCCTACGAGCAGTACTTC. The rearrangement joins TRBV7-9 to TRBJ2-7, with 7 bases matching TRBD2. There are 14 residues in the CDR3. The germline CDR1 and CDR2 sequences are SEHNR and FQNEAQ (reference sequence). After removal of 11 bases from V and 0 bases from J, the junction contained 10 bases not matched to a gene.

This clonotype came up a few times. CDR3 coding DNA: TGCGCCAGCAGCGGATGGACAGGGGAATCACCCCTCCACTTT. Amino acids: CASSGWTGESPLHF. The chain uses TRBV5-1 and TRBJ1-6, with 9 bases fitting TRBD1. V lost 4 bases to trimming and J lost 10 bases; unmatched junction nucleotides: 6. The CDR3 totals 14 residues. The V gene's germline CDR1 is SGHRS and CDR2 YFSETQ.

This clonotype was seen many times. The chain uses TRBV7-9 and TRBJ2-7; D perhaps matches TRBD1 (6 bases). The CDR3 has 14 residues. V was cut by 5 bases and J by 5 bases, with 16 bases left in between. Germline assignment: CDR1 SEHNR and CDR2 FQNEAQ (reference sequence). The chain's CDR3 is CASSHFRGRHEQYV. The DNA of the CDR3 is TGTGCCAGCAGCCACTTCAGGGGCCGCCACGAGCAGTACGTC.

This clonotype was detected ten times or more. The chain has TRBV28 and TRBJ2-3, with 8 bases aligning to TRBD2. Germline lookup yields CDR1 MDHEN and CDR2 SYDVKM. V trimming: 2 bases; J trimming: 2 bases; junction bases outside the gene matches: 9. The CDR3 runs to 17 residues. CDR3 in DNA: TGTGCCAGCAGTTTAGAACCCGGAGCGGGAGCCACAGATACGCAGTATTTT. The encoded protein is CASSLEPGAGATDTQYF.